The 13 T cell receptor beta chains below all came from one sample that was sequenced in a study of blood T cell repertoires in COVID-19. Profiled with immunoSEQ multiplex PCR; TCRdb holds only in-frame clones, not every one. Here the sample spans more than 120,000 clones, around four fifths being singletons. The sample comprised peripheral blood. The receptors here all came from a human donor in a cohort sampled during active COVID-19.

Written as DNA, the CDR3 is TGTGCCAGCAGTCTACAGGGGGCGCGAGCACCCCTCCACTTT. It encodes CASSLQGARAPLHF. J is TRBJ1-6 and V is TRBV6-5; 9 bases map to TRBD1. This CDR3 is 14 amino acids long. Looked up from germline, CDR1 is MNHEY and CDR2 is SVGAGI. After removal of 5 bases from V and 11 bases from J, the junction contained 7 bases not matched to a gene.

The J gene is TRBJ2-1, the V gene TRBV7-2; TRBD2 matches at 10 bases. J lost 3 bases, V lost 3 bases, and 2 bases had no gene match. Germline loops: CDR1 SGHTA, CDR2 FQGNSA. This CDR3 contains 15 residues. This CDR3 is CASSFSGRFYNEQFF. The CDR3 nucleotides are TGTGCCAGCAGCTTTAGCGGGAGGTTCTACAATGAGCAGTTCTTC.

The chain couples TRBV7-9 to TRBJ2-4; maybe TRBD1 (6 bases). In germline, CDR1 is SEHNR, CDR2 FQNEAQ (reference sequence). The V and J ends lost 6 bases and 0 bases respectively, with 15 bases between them. This CDR3 comprises 16 residues. For the CDR3, the DNA is TGTGCCAGCAGGTATACAGGGCGCGGAGCCAAAAACATTCAGTACTTC. This codes for CASRYTGRGAKNIQYF.

This chain links TRBV29-1 with TRBJ2-1, with TRBD2 identical over 8 bases. Trimming cost V 6 bases and J 3 bases; bases outside gene matches: 7. CDR1 SQVTM and CDR2 ANQGSEA come from the germline V gene. There are 14 residues in the CDR3. CDR3 sequence (DNA): TGCAGCGTACTGGGGACTAGAGACTACAATGAGCAGTTCTTC. Its protein product is CSVLGTRDYNEQFF.

This chain connects TRBV11-3 to TRBJ2-1; 8 bases agree with TRBD2. J lost 8 bases, V lost 0 bases, and 6 bases had no gene match. This CDR3 has 15 amino acids. Germline V gene data show CDR1 as SGHNT and CDR2 as YENEEA. The CDR3 loop reads CASSLDGTSLDEQFF. The CDR3 nucleotides are TGTGCCAGCAGCTTAGATGGGACTAGTCTCGATGAGCAGTTCTTC.

This clone turned up a few times. This sequence joins TRBV4-2 and TRBJ1-6, with no clear D. Germline V gene sequence: CDR1 LGHNA, CDR2 YNFKEQ. The CDR3 extends over 16 amino acids. Trimming left V 0 bases short and J 7 bases short, with 13 bases between. CDR3 bases: TGTGCCAGCAGCCAAGATATCGGGGAGAAGAATTCACCCCTCCACTTT. This codes for CASSQDIGEKNSPLHF.

This clone showed up just a few times. V is TRBV2 and J is TRBJ1-3; 10 bases are shared with TRBD1. This CDR3 comprises 15 residues. Germline-derived CDR1 and CDR2 are SNHLY and FYNNEI. V gave up 7 bases and J gave up 2 bases; unmatched junction bases: 5. CDR3 nucleotides: TGTGCCAGCATCCTTGACAGGGGGCCTGGAAACACCATATATTTT. This sequence encodes CASILDRGPGNTIYF.

This sequence joins TRBV28 and TRBJ1-2, with a tentative D call TRBD1 (6 bases). The CDR3 is 14 residues long. Between the trimmed V and J ends, which lost 9 bases and 6 bases, there was a span of 20 bases. CDR1 and CDR2 from the germline V gene are MDHEN and SYDVKM. CDR3 residues: CASLGGRMFDGYTF. CDR3 bases: TGTGCCAGTTTGGGGGGGCGAATGTTTGATGGCTACACCTTC.

In its sample, this clone was seen once. The chain employs TRBV6-1 and TRBJ2-3; D not resolved. Germline loops: CDR1 MNHNS, CDR2 SASEGT. The CDR3 totals 13 residues. Trimming took off 1 base at V and 11 bases at J, with 13 bases between the two ends. CDR3 sequence: CASSEVGSLMQYF. Written as DNA, the CDR3 is TGTGCCAGCAGTGAAGTGGGCTCCCTTATGCAGTATTTT.

J is TRBJ2-1 and V is TRBV7-9; 9 bases are a match to TRBD1. The germline V gene has CDR1 SEHNR and CDR2 FQNEAQ (reference sequence). J gave up 4 bases and V 4 bases, and 5 bases lay outside the gene matches. This CDR3 has 15 amino acids. In nucleotides, the CDR3 is TGTGCCAGCAGCTACGGACAGGGGATTTACAATGAGCAGTTCTTC. Residues: CASSYGQGIYNEQFF.

In nucleotides, the CDR3 is TGCGCCAGCAGCTTGGCCGCCGCAGGGGAAGCCCCCCTCCACTTT. It translates to CASSLAAAGEAPLHF. The chain combines TRBV5-1 with TRBJ1-6; weak D call: TRBD1 (6 bases). Germline CDR1 is SGHRS and CDR2 is YFSETQ. Trimming stripped 0 bases from V and 13 bases from J, with 17 bases between. This CDR3 spans 15 amino acids.

The chain has TRBV21-1 and TRBJ2-3; the D call in the table, TRBD1, was not verified against the DNA. TRBV21-1 is noted as a pseudogene. This CDR3 spans 19 amino acids. The CDR3: CASSKESDPDRDPTDTQYF. DNA for the CDR3: TGTGCCAGCAGCAAAGAGAGTGATCCGGACAGGGATCCCACAGATACGCAGTATTTT.

V gene TRBV6-6 combines with J gene TRBJ1-1, with D uncertain. CDR1 is MNHNY and CDR2 is SVGAGI in the germline V gene (reference sequence). With 9 bases removed from V and 0 bases from J, the gap between germline ends came to 8 bases. The CDR3 is made up of 12 amino acids. CDR3 nucleotides: TGTGCCAGTATGCGATTGAACACTGAAGCTTTCTTT. It encodes CASMRLNTEAFF.